This T cell receptor beta chain was recovered during a study of T cell clonotyping in hematopoietic cell transplantation. Sequencing used immunoSEQ multiplex PCR; TCRdb keeps in-frame clones, though not all of them. Of 17,000 or so clones in the sample, around 90% were seen once. CDR1 and CDR2 (germline): SGDLS, YYNGEE. CDR3 length: 15 amino acids. Trimming took 0 bases from V and 6 from J, leaving 13 bases between them. This receptor was taken from a man in his forties in good health. Some clones in this sample may be carry-over from other donors' samples. The sample comprised peripheral blood mononuclear cells. The chain uses TRBV9 and TRBJ1-3; D gene unclear. In DNA form, the CDR3 reads TGTGCCAGCAGCGTAGACGGTAACCGAATAAACACCATATATTTT. Its protein is CASSVDGNRINTIYF.